The T cell receptor beta chain under discussion was sequenced for a study of T-cell memory formation after mild COVID-19. General study points: Contracting clones, day 15 to 85, had balanced CD4/CD8, and later expanders favored CD4+. Memory sampled before infection contained some responding clones, suggesting cross-reactive memory joined.

This CDR3 has 11 amino acids. V lost 1 base and J lost 7, with 5 bases in between. CDR1 is LGHDT, CDR2 YNNKEL, per germline (reference sequence). About this clonotype: Its antigen remains unknown.

Each CDR3 protein gets one entry after TCRdb re-called the 5' RACE reads with MiXCR. The sample lists hundreds of thousands of distinct CDR3 sequences, approximately 20% seen once, with 8.4% in the top ten. Sequences were obtained from PBMCs or a T cell subset sorted from them (not recorded which). This chain links TRBV3-1 with TRBJ2-7; no reliable D call. The source is an adult woman who had mild COVID-19 (a few samples of this study predate the infection). Cell type and time point are not known. CDR3 in DNA: TGTGCCAGCAGCCAAGTAGGAGAGCAGTACTTC. Encoded protein: CASSQVGEQYF.